These T cell receptor beta chains were read from a single sample in a study of T cells in Graves' hyperthyroidism and ophthalmopathy. A single record per CDR3 protein comes from TCRdb applying MiXCR to the multiplex PCR reads. Among fewer than 500,000 distinct CDR3 sequences listed, approximately 12% were seen once. Sequenced input: blood. These receptors all stem from a man aged 30 to 45 with Graves' hyperthyroidism that later progressed to Graves' ophthalmopathy. The CDR3 runs from the conserved cysteine through the conserved F or W. D genes are given only for firm matches. Where a row states a size, it is once, few, many or the class of an expanded clone; other rows omit it.

cdr3_length	clone_size	d_call	v_call	j_call	cdr3_aa	cdr3_nt
14	many	NA	TRBV2	TRBJ2-5	CASNARGFQETQYF	TGTGCCAGCAATGCCCGGGGCTTCCAAGAGACCCAGTACTTC
14	many	NA	TRBV28	TRBJ2-5	CASSPRRYQETQYF	TGTGCCAGCAGTCCCCGGAGGTACCAAGAGACCCAGTACTTC
14	many	NA	TRBV2	TRBJ2-1	CASSEGWQTHEQFF	TGTGCCAGCAGTGAAGGTTGGCAGACGCATGAGCAGTTCTTC
15	many	NA	TRBV5-1	TRBJ2-7	CASSLALARGYEQYF	TGCGCCAGCAGCTTGGCCTTGGCGCGCGGATACGAGCAGTACTTC
14	NA	NA	TRBV5-1	TRBJ2-5	CASSPGHTQETQYF	TGCGCCAGCAGTCCGGGACACACACAAGAGACCCAGTACTTC
11	many	NA	TRBV9	TRBJ1-1	CGGVGNTEAFF	TGCGGTGGGGTTGGGAACACTGAAGCTTTCTTT
12	many	NA	TRBV2	TRBJ2-2	CASGRNTGELFF	TGTGCCAGCGGGAGGAACACCGGGGAGCTGTTTTTT
13	many	NA	TRBV28	TRBJ1-5	CADSEGFNQPQHF	TGTGCCGACAGCGAGGGCTTCAATCAGCCCCAGCATTTT
13	many	TRBD1	TRBV7-7	TRBJ2-1	CASSLRQGNEQFF	TGTGCTAGCAGCTTAAGACAGGGCAATGAGCAGTTCTTC
14	once	TRBD1	TRBV6-2/TRBV6-3	TRBJ1-4	CASRPGGLREKLFF	TGTGCCAGCAGACCAGGGGGCTTGAGAGAAAAACTGTTTTTT
12	many	NA	TRBV12-3/TRBV12-4	TRBJ1-6	CASSLTISPLHF	TGTGCCAGCAGTTTAACAATTTCACCCCTCCACTTT